The 24 T cell receptor beta chains listed next were all sequenced from one sample in a study of blood T cell repertoires in COVID-19. Repertoires were generated with immunoSEQ multiplex PCR, while TCRdb's copy carries only in-frame clones and drops some. The data hold around 110,000 clones, with over 70% observed a single time. Sequencing input: peripheral blood. The receptors were gathered from a woman in her 70s with acute or convalescent COVID-19.

Notes on this clone: Other DNA sequences within the sample encode an identical CDR3. The CDR3, as DNA: TGTGCCAGTAGTCCCGGGACAGGGATTTCCTACGAGCAGTACTTC. Protein sequence: CASSPGTGISYEQYF. The chain joins TRBV19 to TRBJ2-7; TRBD1 matches at 9 bases. The CDR3 runs to 15 residues. Germline V gene data show CDR1 as LNHDA and CDR2 as SQIVND (reference sequence). V lost 5 bases, J lost 1 base, and 6 bases stayed unmatched.

This rearrangement joins TRBV5-8 to TRBJ1-2; D is uncertain. Germline CDR1 SGHTS, CDR2 YDEGEE. The CDR3 has 14 residues. Trimming shortened V by 4 bases and J by 0 bases, and 10 bases separated the two germline ends. CDR3 in DNA: TGTGCCAGCAGCCGCGGGCAGCCTAACTATGGCTACACCTTC. It codes for CASSRGQPNYGYTF.

The V gene is TRBV4-2, the J gene TRBJ1-1; D perhaps matches TRBD1 (5 bases). Germline V CDR1 and CDR2: LGHNA, YNFKEQ. This CDR3 has 15 amino acids. The V end was cut by 4 bases, the J end by 6 bases, with 18 bases between. The CDR3 sequence: CASSLETAGVAEAFF. The CDR3 DNA is TGTGCCAGCAGCCTGGAAACGGCGGGGGTCGCTGAAGCTTTCTTT.

This clone has just one count. This chain links TRBV3-1 (or the pseudogene TRBV3-2) with TRBJ2-5, with TRBD2 matching over 12 bases. CDR3 size: 16 residues. CDR1 is LGHDT, CDR2 YNNKEL, per germline (reference sequence). V lost 4 bases, J lost 5 bases, and 8 bases stayed unmatched. The CDR3 region has the DNA TGTGCCAGCAGCCCCCTGACTAGCGGGGGTGATGAGACCCAGTACTTC. It translates to CASSPLTSGGDETQYF.

The chain employs TRBV9 and TRBJ2-3, with TRBD1 identical over 8 bases. CDR1 is SGDLS and CDR2 is YYNGEE in the germline V gene. CDR3 length: 13 amino acids. V shed 2 bases and J 5 bases; nucleotides not matched to a gene: 1. In DNA form, the CDR3 reads TGTGCCAGCAGCGTCGACAGGGGAGATACGCAGTATTTT. It yields the protein CASSVDRGDTQYF. Based on the CDR3 plus reference TRBV9 and TRBJ2-3, the full variable domain is DSGVTQTPKHLITATGQRVTLRCSPRSGDLSVYWYQQSLDQGLQFLIQYYNGEERAKGNILERFSAQQFPDLHSELNLSSLELGDSALYFCASSVDRGDTQYFGPGTRLTVL.

The V call is TRBV6-4, the J call TRBJ1-4, with TRBD1 as a possible D gene (5 bases). V gave up 5 bases and J gave up 1 base, with 8 bases separating them. CDR1 is MRHNA and CDR2 is SNTAGT in the germline V gene. This CDR3 spans 14 amino acids. CDR3 residues: CASSSRVTNEKLFF. The DNA of the CDR3 is TGTGCCAGCAGTAGCAGGGTAACTAATGAAAAACTGTTTTTT.

In DNA form, the CDR3 reads TGCGCCAGCAGCCCAACAGGACAGGGGATATCTTCACCCCTCCACTTT. Protein sequence: CASSPTGQGISSPLHF. The chain carries TRBV4-1 and TRBJ1-6; 9 bases line up with TRBD1. CDR3 length equals 16 residues. From germline, CDR1 is MGHRA and CDR2 YSYEKL. The junction had 10 bases not matched to a gene; V was cut back by 4 bases and J by 9 bases.

The chain has TRBV6-4 and TRBJ1-2, with 8 nucleotides matching TRBD1. CDR3 length: 14 amino acids. Germline V CDR1 and CDR2: MRHNA, SNTAGT. The trim removed 6 bases at V and 4 bases at J, leaving 7 bases unmatched. The CDR3 protein is CASSPTGVGYGYTF. The CDR3 DNA is TGTGCCAGCAGCCCGACAGGGGTTGGCTATGGCTACACCTTC.

The chain has TRBV7-3 and TRBJ2-2, with D maybe TRBD1 (5 bases). The CDR3 sequence is 15 residues long. The germline V and J ends were trimmed by 0 bases and 7 bases, with 12 bases remaining between them. Germline CDR1 SGHTA, CDR2 FQGTGA. CDR3 amino acids: CASSLTPGWGGELFF. CDR3 coding DNA: TGTGCCAGCAGCTTAACGCCAGGGTGGGGCGGGGAGCTGTTTTTT.

The gene calls are TRBV19 and TRBJ1-1; a weak D match, TRBD1 (6 bases). This CDR3 spans 11 amino acids. From germline, CDR1 is LNHDA and CDR2 SQIVND (reference sequence). V lost 7 bases, J lost 11 bases, and 14 bases lay in between. CDR3 amino acids: CASTGVRFAFF. DNA for the CDR3: TGTGCCAGTACAGGGGTAAGGTTCGCTTTCTTT.

The gene calls are TRBV7-9 and TRBJ1-2; 12 bases map to TRBD1. V lost 5 bases and J lost 8; bases outside the gene matches: 6. The CDR3 has 14 amino acids. Per the germline V gene, CDR1 is SEHNR and CDR2 is FQNEAQ (reference sequence). The CDR3 coding sequence is TGTGCCAGCAGCCGGGACAGGGGGCGGGGAGGCTACACCTTC. This encodes CASSRDRGRGGYTF.

This clone was detected only once. The chain is built from TRBV30 and TRBJ2-1; TRBD2 matches at 8 bases. The CDR3 runs 14 residues. The V gene end was trimmed by 5 bases and the J gene end by 4 bases; junction bases not matched to a gene: 7. Germline V gene data show CDR1 as GTSNPN and CDR2 as SVGIG (reference sequence). Here the CDR3 reads CAWGSGSAYNEQFF. CDR3 coding DNA: TGTGCCTGGGGGAGCGGGAGCGCTTACAATGAGCAGTTCTTC.

V gene TRBV2 combines with J gene TRBJ2-7, with a weak D call TRBD2 (7 bases). Per germline, CDR1 SNHLY and CDR2 FYNNEI. Trimming took 5 bases from V and 3 from J, leaving 17 bases between them. The CDR3 runs 15 residues. CDR3 DNA sequence: TGTGCCAGCAGTCCCCTCGCGGGGGCGAACTACGAGCAGTACTTC. Protein: CASSPLAGANYEQYF.

Turning to this clone: Other DNA sequences in this specimen translate into the identical CDR3. V and J are TRBV10-3 and TRBJ1-2; possible D gene TRBD1, 5 bases. This CDR3 has 13 amino acids. With 2 bases removed from V and 2 bases from J, the gap between germline ends came to 6 bases. CDR1 and CDR2 (germline): ENHRY, SYGVKD. The DNA for the CDR3 is TGTGCCATCAGTGAGGACAGAAACTATGGCTACACCTTC. This translates into CAISEDRNYGYTF.

The gene calls are TRBV11-3 and TRBJ2-1; a weak D match, TRBD1 (5 bases). CDR1 and CDR2 from the germline V gene are SGHNT and YENEEA. V lost 5 bases and J lost 4, with 12 bases in between. The CDR3 totals 14 residues. CDR3 bases: TGTGCCAGCAGCCCGCAGGGAATGTACAATGAGCAGTTCTTC. Its translation is CASSPQGMYNEQFF.

V usage is TRBV12-3 or TRBV12-4 and J usage is TRBJ1-1; D is unclear. Between the trimmed V and J ends, which lost 3 bases and 3 bases, there was a span of 8 bases. The CDR3 covers 13 residues. The CDR3 DNA sequence: TGTGCCAGCAGTTTTTCACCGGACACTGAAGCTTTCTTT. Its translation: CASSFSPDTEAFF.

This chain joins TRBV6-1 and TRBJ2-1, with 11 bases aligning to TRBD2. Germline V lookup: CDR1 MNHNS, CDR2 SASEGT. The junction had 6 bases not matched to a gene; V was cut back by 4 bases and J by 4 bases. The CDR3 is 16 residues long. The CDR3, as DNA: TGTGCCAGCAGTGTTGGGACTAGCGGATTTTACAATGAGCAGTTCTTC. Its protein is CASSVGTSGFYNEQFF.

V usage is TRBV4-1 and J usage is TRBJ2-7; 9 bases map to TRBD1. Losses at the gene ends were 0 bases for V and 3 bases for J; bases not matched to a gene: 9. CDR3 length equals 17 residues. Germline loops: CDR1 MGHRA, CDR2 YSYEKL. This chain's CDR3 is CASSQDPGTGFDYEQYF. DNA of the CDR3: TGCGCCAGCAGCCAAGATCCGGGGACAGGGTTCGACTACGAGCAGTACTTC.

The chain joins TRBV12-3 or TRBV12-4 to TRBJ1-4, with D hard to call. Deletions cut 9 bases from V and 12 bases from J, with 17 bases between. The CDR3 has 12 amino acids. In DNA, the CDR3 is TGTGCCAGTCTTCGGGTGTCCGGGGAACTGTTTTTT. This translates into CASLRVSGELFF.

The chain uses TRBV7-2 and TRBJ1-2, with 7 bases that match TRBD1. V trimming: 1 base; J trimming: 8 bases; junction bases outside the gene matches: 4. This CDR3 is 13 amino acids long. Germline loops: CDR1 SGHTA, CDR2 FQGNSA. The CDR3 protein is CASSLDRGGGYTF. The CDR3 DNA sequence: TGTGCCAGCAGCTTAGACAGGGGCGGAGGCTACACCTTC.

The gene calls are TRBV13 and TRBJ2-1; possible D gene TRBD2, 7 bases. The CDR3 spans 13 residues. Between the trimmed V and J ends, which lost 8 bases and 7 bases, there was a span of 15 bases. Germline loops: CDR1 PRHDT, CDR2 FYEKMQ (reference sequence). The CDR3 is CASGRKGGNEQFF. In DNA, the CDR3 is TGTGCCAGCGGCCGGAAGGGGGGGAATGAGCAGTTCTTC.

The DNA for the CDR3 is TGTGCCAGCAGCCCAGATCTCACCGGGGAGCTGTTTTTT. This sequence encodes CASSPDLTGELFF. This chain connects TRBV14 to TRBJ2-2; D gene unclear. The CDR3 consists of 13 residues. CDR1 is SGHDN, CDR2 FVKESK, per germline. The V end was cut by 4 bases, the J end by 4 bases, with 7 bases between.

The rearrangement links TRBV5-3 to TRBJ2-1; 12 bases are shared with TRBD2. TRBV5-3 is annotated as an ORF whose role is uncertain. The CDR3 covers 14 residues. V lost 4 bases to trimming and J lost 8 bases; unmatched junction nucleotides: 4. The CDR3 DNA is TGTGCCAGAAGCCCGAGACTAGCGGGAGATGAGCAGTTCTTC. Translation: CARSPRLAGDEQFF.

This clone was observed a single time. The chain recombines TRBV5-6 with TRBJ1-4; perhaps TRBD1 as D (5 bases). Germline CDR1 SGHDT, CDR2 YYEEEE. The CDR3 length is 14 residues. Trimming stripped 7 bases from V and 0 bases from J, with 10 bases between. The CDR3 sequence is CASFPGATNEKLFF. In DNA, the CDR3 is TGTGCCAGCTTTCCGGGGGCAACTAATGAAAAACTGTTTTTT.